The T cell receptor (beta chain) under discussion was sequenced for a study of blood T cell repertoires in COVID-19. Study context: Samples taken during acute and convalescent COVID-19 were collected in the United States, Italy and Spain. PBMCs, B-cell-depleted T cells, or T cells were the source of the cDNA or gDNA that made up the material.

In the authors' methods: Using reference gene primer amplification, nucleated cell counts were estimated. Method: immunoSEQ multiplex PCR; TCRdb's copy keeps in-frame clones and lacks some. V and J calls plus clone size are reproduced from that table; the DNA served to infer D and trimming. The sample has 100,000 or so clones; roughly nine tenths are singletons. The V and J ends lost 2 bases and 0 bases, in that order; junction bases with no gene match: 12. The CDR3 length is 19 residues. Looked up from germline, CDR1 is SEHNR and CDR2 is FQNEAQ (reference sequence). This clone was recorded only once.

This chain uses TRBV7-9 with TRBJ2-7, with TRBD2 matching 11 bases. Source material: peripheral blood. This sequence originates from a man between 50 and 59 years old with active COVID-19. The CDR3 region has the DNA TGTGCCAGCAGCTTACTTCCGGGACTAGCGGATTCCATCTCCTACGAGCAGTACTTC. This encodes CASSLLPGLADSISYEQYF.